The rows below give T cell receptor beta chains drawn from one sample of a study of T cell responses to AZD1222 COVID-19 vaccine. Clones were sequenced by immunoSEQ multiplex PCR, and TCRdb holds only the in-frame ones, with some missing. This sample carries about 92,000 clones, around 88% of them seen once, and the ten largest clones take approximately 10%. Sample: peripheral blood, taken on day 0 of MenACWY control vaccination. These receptors were collected from an adult in good health. CDR3s include the opening cysteine and the closing phenylalanine or tryptophan. Each record gives: V gene, J gene, D gene, clone size, CDR3 protein, CDR3 DNA. A D gene is named only where the DNA matches it firmly. Expanded clones get a size class; other rows say once, few or many, or leave the size out.

TRBV19,TRBJ1-1,NA,NA,CASRGGVKEAFF,TGTGCCAGTAGAGGAGGGGTCAAAGAAGCTTTCTTT
TRBV5-4,TRBJ1-1,NA,NA,CASRPIGGDEAFF,TGTGCCAGCAGGCCGATCGGCGGGGATGAAGCTTTCTTT
TRBV7-3,TRBJ1-1,NA,NA,CASSLYPGPEAFF,TGTGCCAGCAGCTTATACCCTGGACCTGAAGCTTTCTTT
TRBV7-2,TRBJ2-1,NA,NA,CASSHWGDRSNEQFF,TGTGCCAGCAGCCACTGGGGGGATCGGAGCAATGAGCAGTTCTTC
TRBV7-2,TRBJ1-1,NA,NA,CASSSWADTEAFF,TGTGCCAGCAGCTCCTGGGCTGACACTGAAGCTTTCTTT
TRBV25-1,TRBJ1-5,NA,once,CASSVTGNQPQHF,TGTGCCAGCAGCGTCACAGGGAATCAGCCCCAGCATTTT
TRBV7-8,TRBJ1-4,NA,NA,CASSFSTPGQGTANEKLFF,TGTGCCAGCAGCTTTTCTACACCCGGGCAGGGGACGGCTAATGAAAAACTGTTTTTT
TRBV6-2/TRBV6-3,TRBJ2-7,NA,NA,CASSWSGTPYEQYF,TGTGCCAGCAGTTGGAGCGGGACACCCTACGAGCAGTACTTC
TRBV6-2/TRBV6-3,TRBJ2-1,NA,NA,CASSPPGRGYNEQFF,TGTGCCAGCAGTCCCCCGGGGAGGGGGTACAATGAGCAGTTCTTC
TRBV19,TRBJ1-1,TRBD1,NA,CASSNPDRASTEAFF,TGTGCCAGTAGTAATCCCGACAGGGCGTCCACTGAAGCTTTCTTT
TRBV14,TRBJ1-6,TRBD1,NA,CASSRDLTSSTGRDSPLHF,TGTGCCAGCAGCCGAGATCTCACGAGCTCGACAGGGCGAGATTCACCCCTCCACTTT
TRBV21-1,TRBJ1-2,NA,NA,CASTTTGAGGYGYTF,TGTGCCAGCACCACCACCGGCGCAGGGGGCTATGGCTACACCTTC
TRBV4-3,TRBJ1-3,NA,NA,CASSQDWTTNPGNTIYF,TGCGCCAGCAGCCAAGATTGGACGACAAATCCGGGGAACACCATATATTTT
TRBV5-5,TRBJ1-3,TRBD1,NA,CASSLWTGTGNTIYF,TGTGCCAGCAGCCTATGGACAGGCACTGGAAACACCATATATTTT
TRBV7-9,TRBJ1-1,NA,NA,CASSLEPENTEAFF,TGTGCCAGCAGCTTAGAGCCAGAGAACACTGAAGCTTTCTTT
TRBV27,TRBJ2-4,NA,NA,CASSFGSGVNIQYF,TGTGCCAGCAGTTTCGGGTCAGGGGTGAACATTCAGTACTTC
TRBV28,TRBJ1-2,TRBD1,NA,CASSLPDRAYGYTF,TGTGCCAGCAGTTTGCCGGACAGGGCCTATGGCTACACCTTC
TRBV7-2,TRBJ1-5,NA,NA,CASSLAFDSPGQPQHF,TGTGCCAGCAGCTTAGCGTTCGACAGCCCCGGTCAGCCCCAGCATTTT
TRBV19,TRBJ2-4,TRBD1,once,CASSIVGVAGGVTKNIQYF,TGTGCCAGTAGTATAGTTGGGGTAGCAGGGGGCGTAACCAAAAACATTCAGTACTTC
TRBV28,TRBJ2-1,TRBD2,NA,CASRERGAYNEQFF,TGTGCCAGCAGGGAGCGGGGCGCCTACAATGAGCAGTTCTTC
TRBV28,TRBJ2-2,TRBD1,NA,CASSPSPGTERTGELFF,TGTGCCAGCAGCCCCTCGCCCGGGACAGAACGCACCGGGGAGCTGTTTTTT
TRBV5-1,TRBJ1-3,TRBD1,once,CASSLFTGESGNTIYF,TGCGCCAGCAGCTTATTTACAGGGGAATCTGGAAACACCATATATTTT
TRBV2,TRBJ1-3,NA,NA,CASTGGYSGNTIYF,TGTGCCAGCACCGGGGGTTACTCTGGAAACACCATATATTTT
TRBV11-3,TRBJ1-1,NA,NA,CASSVTGGTEAFF,TGTGCCAGCAGCGTGACAGGCGGCACTGAAGCTTTCTTT
TRBV12-3/TRBV12-4,TRBJ2-7,TRBD1,NA,CASSNRGDEQYF,TGTGCCAGCAGCAACAGGGGTGACGAGCAGTACTTC
TRBV9,TRBJ2-1,TRBD1,NA,CASSVGTGGTNEQFF,TGTGCCAGCAGCGTAGGGACAGGGGGTACCAATGAGCAGTTCTTC
TRBV6-5,TRBJ1-2,NA,NA,CASAHRSGLEYGYTF,TGTGCGAGCGCCCACCGATCGGGCCTAGAGTATGGCTACACCTTC